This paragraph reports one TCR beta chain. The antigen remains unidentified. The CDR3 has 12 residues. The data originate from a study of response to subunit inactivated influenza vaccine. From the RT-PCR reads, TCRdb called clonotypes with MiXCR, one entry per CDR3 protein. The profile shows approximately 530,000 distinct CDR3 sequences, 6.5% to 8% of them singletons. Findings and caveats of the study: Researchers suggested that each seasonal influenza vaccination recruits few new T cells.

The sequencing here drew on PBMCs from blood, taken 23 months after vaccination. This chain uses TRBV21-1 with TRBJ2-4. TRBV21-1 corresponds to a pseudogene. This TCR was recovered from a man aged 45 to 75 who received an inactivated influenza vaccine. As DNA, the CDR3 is TGTGCCAGCAGCAGTCGCTGGGAACTTCAGTACTTC. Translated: CASSSRWELQYF.